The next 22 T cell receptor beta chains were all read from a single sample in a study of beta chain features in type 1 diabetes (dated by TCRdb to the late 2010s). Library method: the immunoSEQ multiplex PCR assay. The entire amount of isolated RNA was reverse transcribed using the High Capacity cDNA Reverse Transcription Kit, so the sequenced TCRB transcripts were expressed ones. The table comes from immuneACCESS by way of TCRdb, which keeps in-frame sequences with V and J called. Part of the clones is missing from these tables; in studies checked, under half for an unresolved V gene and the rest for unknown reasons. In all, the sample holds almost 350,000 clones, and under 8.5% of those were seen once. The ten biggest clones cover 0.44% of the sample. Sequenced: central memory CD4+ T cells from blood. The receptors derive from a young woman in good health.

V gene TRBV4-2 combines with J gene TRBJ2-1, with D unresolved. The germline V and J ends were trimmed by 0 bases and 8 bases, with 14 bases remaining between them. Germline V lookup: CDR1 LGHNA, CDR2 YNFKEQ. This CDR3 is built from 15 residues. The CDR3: CASSQDRKGGHEQFF. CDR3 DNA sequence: TGTGCCAGCAGCCAAGATCGCAAAGGTGGCCATGAGCAGTTCTTC.

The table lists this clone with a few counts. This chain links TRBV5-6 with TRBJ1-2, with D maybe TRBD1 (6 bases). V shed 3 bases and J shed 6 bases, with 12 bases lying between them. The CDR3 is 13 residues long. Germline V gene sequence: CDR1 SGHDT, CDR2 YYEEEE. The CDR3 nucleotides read TGTGCCAGCAGCTATCAGGGGAGGAATGGCTACACCTTC. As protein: CASSYQGRNGYTF.

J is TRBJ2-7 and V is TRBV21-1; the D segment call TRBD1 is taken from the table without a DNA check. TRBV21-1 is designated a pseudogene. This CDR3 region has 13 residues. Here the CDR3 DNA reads TGTGCCAGCAGGGGGCCAAGCTCCTACGAGCAGTACTTC. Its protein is CASRGPSSYEQYF.

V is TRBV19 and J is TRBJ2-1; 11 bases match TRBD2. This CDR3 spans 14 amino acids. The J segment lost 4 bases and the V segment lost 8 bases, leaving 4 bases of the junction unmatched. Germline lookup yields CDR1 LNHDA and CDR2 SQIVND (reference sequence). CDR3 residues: CASVAGGVYNEQFF. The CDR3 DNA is TGTGCCAGTGTAGCGGGAGGGGTTTACAATGAGCAGTTCTTC.

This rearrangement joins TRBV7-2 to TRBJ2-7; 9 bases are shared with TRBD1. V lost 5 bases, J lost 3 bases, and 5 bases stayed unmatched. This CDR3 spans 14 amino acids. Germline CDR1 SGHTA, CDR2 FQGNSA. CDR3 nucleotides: TGTGCCAGCAGCCCGACAGGGGGTATCTACGAGCAGTACTTC. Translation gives CASSPTGGIYEQYF.

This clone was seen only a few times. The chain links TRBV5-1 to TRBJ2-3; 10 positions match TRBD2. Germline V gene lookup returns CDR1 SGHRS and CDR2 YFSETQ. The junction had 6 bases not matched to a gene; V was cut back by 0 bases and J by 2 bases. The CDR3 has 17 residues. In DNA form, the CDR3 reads TGCGCCAGCAGCTTGGGTAATAGCGGGAGGTCCACAGATACGCAGTATTTT. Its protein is CASSLGNSGRSTDTQYF.

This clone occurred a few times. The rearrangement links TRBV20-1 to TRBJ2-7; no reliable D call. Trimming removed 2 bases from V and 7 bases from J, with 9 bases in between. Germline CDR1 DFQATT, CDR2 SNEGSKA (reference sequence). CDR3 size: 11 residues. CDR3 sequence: CSARHYQEQYF. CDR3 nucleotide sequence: TGCAGTGCTAGACACTACCAGGAGCAGTACTTC.

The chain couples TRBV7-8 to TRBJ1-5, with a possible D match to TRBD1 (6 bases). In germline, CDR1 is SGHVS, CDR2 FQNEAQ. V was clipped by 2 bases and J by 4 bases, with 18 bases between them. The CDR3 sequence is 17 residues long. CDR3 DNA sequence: TGTGCCAGCAGCTTATTAGCCCTCGGGAGGGGGAATCAGCCCCAGCATTTT. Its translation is CASSLLALGRGNQPQHF.

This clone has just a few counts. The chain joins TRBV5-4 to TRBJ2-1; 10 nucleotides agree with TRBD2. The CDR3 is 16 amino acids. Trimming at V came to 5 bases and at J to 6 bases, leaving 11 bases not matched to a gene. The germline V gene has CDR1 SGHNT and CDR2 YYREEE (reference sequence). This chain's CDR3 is CASSPLRTSGTNEQFF. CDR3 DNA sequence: TGTGCCAGCAGTCCCCTAAGGACTAGCGGTACCAATGAGCAGTTCTTC.

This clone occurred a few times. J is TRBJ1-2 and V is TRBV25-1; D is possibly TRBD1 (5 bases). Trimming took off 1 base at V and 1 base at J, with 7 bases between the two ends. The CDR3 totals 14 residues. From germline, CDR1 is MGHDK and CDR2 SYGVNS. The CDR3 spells CASSELGGNYGYTF. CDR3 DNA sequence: TGTGCCAGCAGTGAATTGGGGGGTAACTATGGCTACACCTTC.

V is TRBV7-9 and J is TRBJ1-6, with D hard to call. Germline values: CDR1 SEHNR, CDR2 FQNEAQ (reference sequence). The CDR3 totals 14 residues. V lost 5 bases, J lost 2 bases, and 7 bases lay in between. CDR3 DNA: TGTGCCAGCAGCCTAAATGCCTATAATTCACCCCTCCACTTT. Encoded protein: CASSLNAYNSPLHF.

CDR3 in DNA: TGTGCCAGTAGTTCGGTAGGCTCCTACAATGAGCAGTTCTTC. Translated: CASSSVGSYNEQFF. The chain joins TRBV19 to TRBJ2-1; the D is unclear. The CDR3 sequence is 14 residues long. Germline V gene lookup returns CDR1 LNHDA and CDR2 SQIVND (reference sequence). The ends were cut back, 5 bases at V and 0 bases at J, with 8 bases in the middle.

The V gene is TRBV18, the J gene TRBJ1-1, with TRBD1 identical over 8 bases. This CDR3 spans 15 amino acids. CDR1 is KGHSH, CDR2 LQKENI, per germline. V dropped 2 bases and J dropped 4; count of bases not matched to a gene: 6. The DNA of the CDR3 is TGTGCCAGCTCACCAGGACAGGGCCATAGCACTGAAGCTTTCTTT. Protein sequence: CASSPGQGHSTEAFF.

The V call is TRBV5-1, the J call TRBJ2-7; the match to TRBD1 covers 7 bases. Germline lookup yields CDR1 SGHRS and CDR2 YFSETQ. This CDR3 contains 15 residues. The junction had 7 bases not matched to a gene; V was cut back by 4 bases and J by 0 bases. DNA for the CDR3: TGCGCCAGCAGCGAAAACCGGGACAGCTCCTACGAGCAGTACTTC. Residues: CASSENRDSSYEQYF.

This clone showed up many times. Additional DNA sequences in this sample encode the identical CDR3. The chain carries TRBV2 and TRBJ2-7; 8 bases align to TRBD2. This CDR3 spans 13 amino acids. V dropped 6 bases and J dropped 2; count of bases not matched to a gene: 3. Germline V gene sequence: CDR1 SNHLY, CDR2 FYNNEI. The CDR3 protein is CASRSGGPYEQYF. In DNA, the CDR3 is TGTGCCAGCAGGTCGGGAGGGCCCTACGAGCAGTACTTC.

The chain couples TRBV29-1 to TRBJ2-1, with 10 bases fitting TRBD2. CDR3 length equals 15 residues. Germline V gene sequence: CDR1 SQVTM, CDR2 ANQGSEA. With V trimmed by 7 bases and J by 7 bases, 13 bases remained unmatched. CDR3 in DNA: TGCAGCGCCGCAGTTCTAGCGGGAGTTTCGAATGAGCAGTTCTTC. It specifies CSAAVLAGVSNEQFF.

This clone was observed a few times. CDR3 nucleotide sequence: TGTGCCAGCAGCTTGGAAGGACACCAAGAGACCCAGTACTTC. This gives the protein CASSLEGHQETQYF. V gene TRBV5-4 combines with J gene TRBJ2-5; D gene unclear. V was clipped by 0 bases and J by 0 bases, with 6 bases between them. The CDR3 consists of 14 residues. Germline values: CDR1 SGHNT, CDR2 YYREEE (reference sequence).

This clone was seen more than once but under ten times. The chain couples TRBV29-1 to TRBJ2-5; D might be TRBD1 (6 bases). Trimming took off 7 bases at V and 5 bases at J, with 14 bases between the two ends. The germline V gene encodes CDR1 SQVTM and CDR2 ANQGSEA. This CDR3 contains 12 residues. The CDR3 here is CSGDRSGETQYF. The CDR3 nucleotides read TGCAGCGGTGACAGGTCGGGGGAGACCCAGTACTTC.

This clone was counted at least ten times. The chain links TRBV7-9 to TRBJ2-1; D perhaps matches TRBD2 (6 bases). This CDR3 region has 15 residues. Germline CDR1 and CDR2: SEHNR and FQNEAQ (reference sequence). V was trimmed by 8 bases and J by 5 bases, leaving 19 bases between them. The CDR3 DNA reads TGTGCCAGCGGGGTAAGGGCGGGATACAACAATGAGCAGTTCTTC. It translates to CASGVRAGYNNEQFF. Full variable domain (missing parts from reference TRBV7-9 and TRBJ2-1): DTGVSQNPRHKITKRGQNVTFRCDPISEHNRLYWYRQTLGQGPEFLTYFQNEAQLEKSRLLSDRFSAERPKGSFSTLEIQRTEQGDSAMYLCASGVRAGYNNEQFFGPGTRLTVL.

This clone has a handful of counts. Here the CDR3 DNA reads TGTGCCAGCAGCTTATGGGCAGCCACTAACTATGGCTACACCTTC. It yields the protein CASSLWAATNYGYTF. The chain combines TRBV7-9 with TRBJ1-2; D unresolved. The ends were cut back, 2 bases at V and 0 bases at J, with 10 bases in the middle. Germline V CDR1 and CDR2: SEHNR, FQNEAQ (reference sequence). The CDR3 is made up of 15 amino acids.

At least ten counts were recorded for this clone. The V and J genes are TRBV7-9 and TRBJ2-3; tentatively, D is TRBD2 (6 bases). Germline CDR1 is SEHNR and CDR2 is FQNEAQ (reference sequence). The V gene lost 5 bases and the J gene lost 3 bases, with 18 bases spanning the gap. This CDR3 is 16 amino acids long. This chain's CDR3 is CASSTQRVRRTDTQYF. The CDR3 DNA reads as TGTGCCAGCAGCACACAGCGGGTTAGGAGGACAGATACGCAGTATTTT.

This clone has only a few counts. The DNA for the CDR3 is TGTGCCAGCAGCTTAGTATCCTCCTACAATGAGCAGTTCTTC. This translates into CASSLVSSYNEQFF. The chain links TRBV7-8 to TRBJ2-1; D is uncertain. The CDR3 runs to 14 residues. The V end lost 1 base, the J end lost 0 bases, and 4 bases lay between the germline ends. Germline lookup yields CDR1 SGHVS and CDR2 FQNEAQ. The whole variable domain, remainder taken from reference TRBV7-8 and TRBJ2-1, is GAGVSQSPRYKVAKRGQDVALRCDPISGHVSLFWYQQALGQGPEFLTYFQNEAQLDKSGLPSDRFFAERPEGSVSTLKIQRTQQEDSAVYLCASSLVSSYNEQFFGPGTRLTVL.